This TCR beta chain was observed in a study of T cell responses to AZD1222 COVID-19 vaccine. Study-level information: Second-dose recipients at about 4 or about 12 weeks were treated as one pooled group. Notes on the study in general: With two AZD1222 doses given, Spike-specific TCR breadth and depth both rose. White British people made up most donors, females outnumbered males, and clonal diversity was possibly underestimated. Nearly half of spike-specific TCRs reportedly target unmutated variant regions.

TCRdb keeps only in-frame clones here, not all; method: immunoSEQ multiplex PCR. Here the sample spans about 130,000 clones, 88% being singletons. This CDR3 has 13 amino acids. Germline-derived CDR1 and CDR2 are SGHNT and YYREEE (reference sequence). Trimming took 4 bases from V and 2 from J, leaving 10 bases between them. In regard to this clone: Its cognate antigen is unknown.

V is TRBV5-4 and J is TRBJ2-7; D uncertain. The TCR originated in an adult in good health. The sample was peripheral blood, taken on day 0 of AZD1222 vaccination. The CDR3 loop is CASSKPPAYEQYF. CDR3 DNA: TGTGCCAGCAGCAAACCCCCGGCCTACGAGCAGTACTTC.